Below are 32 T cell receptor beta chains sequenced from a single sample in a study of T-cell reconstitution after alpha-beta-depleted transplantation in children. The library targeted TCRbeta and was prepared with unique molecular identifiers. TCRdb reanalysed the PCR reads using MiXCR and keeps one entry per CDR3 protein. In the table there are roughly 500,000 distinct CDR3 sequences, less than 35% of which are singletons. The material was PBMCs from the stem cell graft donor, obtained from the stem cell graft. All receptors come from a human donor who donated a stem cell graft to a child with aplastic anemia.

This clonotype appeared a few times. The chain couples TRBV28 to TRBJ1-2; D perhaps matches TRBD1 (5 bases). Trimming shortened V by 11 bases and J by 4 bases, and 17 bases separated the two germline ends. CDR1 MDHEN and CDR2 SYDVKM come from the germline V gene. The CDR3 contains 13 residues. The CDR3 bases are TGTGCCGGGCAAAGACAGTCTGGCTATGGCTACACCTTC. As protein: CAGQRQSGYGYTF.

In DNA, the CDR3 is TGTGCCAGCAGCCAAGAGGATCGGTCGCCTGGAAACACCATATATTTT. Protein: CASSQEDRSPGNTIYF. The V call is TRBV4-2, the J call TRBJ1-3; D call uncertain. The CDR3 has 16 amino acids. Looked up from germline, CDR1 is LGHNA and CDR2 is YNFKEQ. V lost 0 bases and J lost 2, with 11 bases in between.

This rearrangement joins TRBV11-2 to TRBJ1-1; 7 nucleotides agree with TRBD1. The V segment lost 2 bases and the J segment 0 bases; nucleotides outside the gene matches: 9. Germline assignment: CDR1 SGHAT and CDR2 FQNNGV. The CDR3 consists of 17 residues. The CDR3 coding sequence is TGTGCCAGCAGCTTAAACATCGGACAGGAGCTGAACACTGAAGCTTTCTTT. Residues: CASSLNIGQELNTEAFF.

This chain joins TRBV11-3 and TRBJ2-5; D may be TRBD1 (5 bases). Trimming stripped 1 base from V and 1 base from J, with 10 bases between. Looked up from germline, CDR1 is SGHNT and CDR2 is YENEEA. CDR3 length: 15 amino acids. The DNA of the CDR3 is TGTGCCAGCAGCTTAGGCAGGGTCACCCAAGAGACCCAGTACTTC. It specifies CASSLGRVTQETQYF.

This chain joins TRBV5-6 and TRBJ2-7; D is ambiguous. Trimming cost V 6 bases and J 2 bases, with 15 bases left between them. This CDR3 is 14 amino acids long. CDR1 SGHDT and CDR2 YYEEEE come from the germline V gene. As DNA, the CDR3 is TGTGCCAGCATAAGCAGAAAGATGGCCTACGAGCAGTACTTC. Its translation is CASISRKMAYEQYF.

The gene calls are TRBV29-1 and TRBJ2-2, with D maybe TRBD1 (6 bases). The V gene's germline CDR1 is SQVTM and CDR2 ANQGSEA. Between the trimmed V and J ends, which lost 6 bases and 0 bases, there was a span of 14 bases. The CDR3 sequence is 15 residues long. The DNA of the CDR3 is TGCAGCGTCAGTGGACAGTATACGAACACCGGGGAGCTGTTTTTT. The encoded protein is CSVSGQYTNTGELFF.

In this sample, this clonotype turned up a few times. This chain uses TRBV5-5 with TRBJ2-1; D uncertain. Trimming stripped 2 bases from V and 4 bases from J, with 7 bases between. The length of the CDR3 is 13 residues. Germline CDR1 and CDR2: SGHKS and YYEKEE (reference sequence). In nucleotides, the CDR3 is TGTGCCAGCAGCTTCGGCGGATACAATGAGCAGTTCTTC. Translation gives CASSFGGYNEQFF.

In DNA, the CDR3 is TGTGCCAGCAGTTACCCCTCCGTTCAGCCCCAGCATTTT. The encoded protein is CASSYPSVQPQHF. V gene TRBV6-6 combines with J gene TRBJ1-5; D unresolved. There are 13 residues in the CDR3. Germline loops: CDR1 MNHNY, CDR2 SVGAGI (reference sequence). The ends were cut back, 2 bases at V and 6 bases at J, with 8 bases in the middle.

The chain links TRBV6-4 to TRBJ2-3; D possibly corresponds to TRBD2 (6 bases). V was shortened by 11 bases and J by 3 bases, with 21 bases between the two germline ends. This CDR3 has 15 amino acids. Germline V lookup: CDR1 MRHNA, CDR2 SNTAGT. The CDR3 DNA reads TGTGCCCGCGGCTCGAGGCGGGGATTGACAGATACGCAGTATTTT. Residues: CARGSRRGLTDTQYF.

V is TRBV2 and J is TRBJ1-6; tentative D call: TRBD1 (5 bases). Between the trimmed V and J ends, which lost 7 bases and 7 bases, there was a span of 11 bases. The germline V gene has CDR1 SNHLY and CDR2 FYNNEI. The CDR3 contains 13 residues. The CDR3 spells CASIAEGNSPLHF. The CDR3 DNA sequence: TGTGCCAGCATAGCCGAGGGGAATTCACCCCTCCACTTT.

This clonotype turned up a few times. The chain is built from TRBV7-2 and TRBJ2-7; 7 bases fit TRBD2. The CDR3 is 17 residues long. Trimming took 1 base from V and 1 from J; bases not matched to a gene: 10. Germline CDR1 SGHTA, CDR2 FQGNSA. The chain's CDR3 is CASSLGFGRSLSYEQYF. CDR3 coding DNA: TGTGCCAGCAGCTTAGGGTTCGGGAGGAGTCTATCCTACGAGCAGTACTTC.

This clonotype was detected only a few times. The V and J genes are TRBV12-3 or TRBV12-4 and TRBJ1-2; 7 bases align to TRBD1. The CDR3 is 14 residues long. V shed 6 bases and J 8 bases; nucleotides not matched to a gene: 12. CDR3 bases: TGTGCCAGCAGGCCAGGACAGGCGCGTCGGGGCTACACCTTC. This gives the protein CASRPGQARRGYTF.

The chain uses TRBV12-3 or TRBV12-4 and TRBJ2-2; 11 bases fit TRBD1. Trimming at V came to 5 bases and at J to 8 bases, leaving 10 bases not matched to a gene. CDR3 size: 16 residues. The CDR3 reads CASSPTPGQGVGELFF. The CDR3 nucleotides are TGTGCCAGCAGTCCAACCCCGGGACAGGGGGTTGGGGAGCTGTTTTTT.

CDR3 bases: TGTGCCAGCAGCTTGTTGTTGCCCGGGGTAGCGGGAGGTACTCTGAGCAATGAGCAGTTCTTC. It specifies CASSLLLPGVAGGTLSNEQFF. The rearrangement uses TRBV5-4 and TRBJ2-1, with TRBD2 matching 10 bases. CDR1 and CDR2 (germline): SGHNT, YYREEE (reference sequence). The CDR3 is 21 residues long. V was clipped by 1 base and J by 6 bases; unmatched bases: 22. Supplemented by reference TRBV5-4 and TRBJ2-1, the full variable domain reads ETGVTQSPTHLIKTRGQQVTLRCSSQSGHNTVSWYQQALGQGPQFIFQYYREEENGRGNFPPRFSGLQFPNYSSELNVNALELDDSALYLCASSLLLPGVAGGTLSNEQFFGPGTRLTVL.

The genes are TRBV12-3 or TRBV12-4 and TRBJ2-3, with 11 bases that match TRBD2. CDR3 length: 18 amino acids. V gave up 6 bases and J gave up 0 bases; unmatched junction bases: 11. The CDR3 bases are TGTGCCAGCAGCCCTACAGGGAGACTAGCGGGAAGCACAGATACGCAGTATTTT. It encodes CASSPTGRLAGSTDTQYF.

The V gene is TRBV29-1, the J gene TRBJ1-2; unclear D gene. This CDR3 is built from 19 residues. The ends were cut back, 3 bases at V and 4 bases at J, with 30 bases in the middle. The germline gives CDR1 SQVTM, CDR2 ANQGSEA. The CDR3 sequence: CSVESARRSGVYYGYGYTF. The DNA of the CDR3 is TGCAGCGTTGAGAGCGCCCGTCGTTCAGGCGTCTACTATGGCTATGGCTACACCTTC.

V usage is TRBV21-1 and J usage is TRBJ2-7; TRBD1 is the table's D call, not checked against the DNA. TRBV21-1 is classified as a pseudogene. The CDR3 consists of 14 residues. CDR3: CASSRDRGIGRQYV. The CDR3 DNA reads TGTGCCAGCAGCCGGGACAGGGGGATCGGGCGGCAGTACGTC.

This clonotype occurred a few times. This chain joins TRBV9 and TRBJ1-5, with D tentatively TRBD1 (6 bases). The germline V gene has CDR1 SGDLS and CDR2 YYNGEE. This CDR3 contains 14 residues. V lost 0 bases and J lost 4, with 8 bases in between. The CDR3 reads CASSVDRDNQPQHF. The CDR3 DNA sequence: TGTGCCAGCAGCGTAGACAGGGATAATCAGCCCCAGCATTTT.

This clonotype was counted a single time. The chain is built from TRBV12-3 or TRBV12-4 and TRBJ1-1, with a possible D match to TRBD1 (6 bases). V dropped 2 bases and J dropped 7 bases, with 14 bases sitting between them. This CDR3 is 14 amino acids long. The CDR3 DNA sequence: TGTGCCAGCAGTTTATCGGGGGCTCGGGGTGAAGCTTTCTTT. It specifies CASSLSGARGEAFF.

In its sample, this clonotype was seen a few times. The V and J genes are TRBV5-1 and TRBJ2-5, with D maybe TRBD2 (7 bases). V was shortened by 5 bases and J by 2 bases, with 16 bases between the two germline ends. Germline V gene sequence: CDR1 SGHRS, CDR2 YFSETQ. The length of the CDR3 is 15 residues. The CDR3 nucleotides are TGCGCCAGCAGTTTAGGGGGGGCCGCGCAAGAGACCCAGTACTTC. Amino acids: CASSLGGAAQETQYF.

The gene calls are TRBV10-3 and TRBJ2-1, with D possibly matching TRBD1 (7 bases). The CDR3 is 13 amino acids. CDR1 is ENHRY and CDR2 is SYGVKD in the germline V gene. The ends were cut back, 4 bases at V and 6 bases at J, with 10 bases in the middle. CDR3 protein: CAISGQGGNEQFF. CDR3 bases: TGTGCCATCAGTGGGCAGGGGGGCAATGAGCAGTTCTTC.

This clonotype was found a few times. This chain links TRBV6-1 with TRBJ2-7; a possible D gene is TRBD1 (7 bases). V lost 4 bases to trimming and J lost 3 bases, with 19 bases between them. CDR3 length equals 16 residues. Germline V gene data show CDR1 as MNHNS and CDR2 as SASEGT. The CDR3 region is CASSGTNRGGFYEQYF. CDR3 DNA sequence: TGTGCCAGCAGTGGAACTAACAGGGGAGGCTTCTACGAGCAGTACTTC.

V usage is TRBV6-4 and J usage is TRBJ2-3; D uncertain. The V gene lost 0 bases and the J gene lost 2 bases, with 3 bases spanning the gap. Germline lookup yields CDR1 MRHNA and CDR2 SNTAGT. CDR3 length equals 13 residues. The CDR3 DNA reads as TGTGCCAGCAGTGACTCGGACACAGATACGCAGTATTTT. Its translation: CASSDSDTDTQYF.

CDR3 nucleotide sequence: TGTGCCAGCAGTCAGGTTCGAGAGACCCAGTACTTC. Translation gives CASSQVRETQYF. The chain employs TRBV14 and TRBJ2-5; D uncertain. The germline gives CDR1 SGHDN, CDR2 FVKESK. The V end was cut by 6 bases, the J end by 4 bases, with 9 bases between. This CDR3 is built from 12 residues.

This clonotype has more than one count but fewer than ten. CDR3 DNA: TGTGCCACCAGTGATCGAGACAGGGGGATAGGTGGGGCCAACGTCCTGACTTTC. Protein: CATSDRDRGIGGANVLTF. The chain carries TRBV24-1 and TRBJ2-6, with TRBD1 matching over 9 bases. Per germline, CDR1 KGHDR and CDR2 SFDVKD. The V segment lost 3 bases and the J segment 3 bases; nucleotides outside the gene matches: 8. CDR3 size: 18 residues.

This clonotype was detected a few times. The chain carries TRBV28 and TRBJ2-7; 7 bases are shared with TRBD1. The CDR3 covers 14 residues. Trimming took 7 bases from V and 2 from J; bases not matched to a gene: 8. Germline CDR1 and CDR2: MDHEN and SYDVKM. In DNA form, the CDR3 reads TGTGCCAGCAACGAAGACAGGGCCCCCTACGAGCAGTACGTC. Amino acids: CASNEDRAPYEQYV.

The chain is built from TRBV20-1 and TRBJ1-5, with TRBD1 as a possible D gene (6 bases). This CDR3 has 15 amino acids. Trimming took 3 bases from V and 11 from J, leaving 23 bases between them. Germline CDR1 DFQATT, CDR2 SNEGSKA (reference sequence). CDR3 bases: TGCAGTGCTAGCTTCTCGGGGGCTAGGCCGCAAACCCAGCATTTT. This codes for CSASFSGARPQTQHF.

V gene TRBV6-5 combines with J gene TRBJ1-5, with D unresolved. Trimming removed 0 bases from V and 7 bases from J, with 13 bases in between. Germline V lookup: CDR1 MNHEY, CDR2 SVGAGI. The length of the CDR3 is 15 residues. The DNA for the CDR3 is TGTGCCAGCAGTTACTCTGGGCTGGGGAGCCAGCCCCAGCATTTT. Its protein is CASSYSGLGSQPQHF.

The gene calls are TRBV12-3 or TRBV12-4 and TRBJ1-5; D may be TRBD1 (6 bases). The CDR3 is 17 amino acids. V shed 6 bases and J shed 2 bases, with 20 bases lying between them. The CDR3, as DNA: TGTGCCAGCAGCTATATACAGGGCATCGTACGCAATCAGCCCCAGCATTTT. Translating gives CASSYIQGIVRNQPQHF.

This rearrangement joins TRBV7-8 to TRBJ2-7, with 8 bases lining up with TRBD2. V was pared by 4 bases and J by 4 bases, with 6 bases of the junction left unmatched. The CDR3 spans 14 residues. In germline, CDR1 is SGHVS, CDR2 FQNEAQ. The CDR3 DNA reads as TGTGCCAGCAGCTCCGAGCGGGAGCGGTACGAGCAGTACGTC. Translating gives CASSSERERYEQYV.

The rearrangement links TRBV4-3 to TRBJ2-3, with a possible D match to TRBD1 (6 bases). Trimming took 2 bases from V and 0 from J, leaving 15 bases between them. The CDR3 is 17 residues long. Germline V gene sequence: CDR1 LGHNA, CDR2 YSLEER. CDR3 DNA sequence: TGCGCCAGCAGCCAACGGGCACAGGGCCCTAGCACAGATACGCAGTATTTT. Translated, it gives CASSQRAQGPSTDTQYF.

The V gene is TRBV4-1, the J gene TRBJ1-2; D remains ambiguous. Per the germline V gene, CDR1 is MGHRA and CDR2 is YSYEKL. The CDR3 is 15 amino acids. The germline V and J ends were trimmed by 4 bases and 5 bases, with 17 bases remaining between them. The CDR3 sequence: CASSLSPQGGYGYTF. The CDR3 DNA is TGCGCCAGCAGCCTCAGCCCCCAAGGCGGGTATGGCTACACCTTC.